The source of this T cell receptor (beta chain) is a study of Ad26.COV2.S vaccination and SARS-CoV-2 variants. Study-wide results and limits: With respect to non-spike TCR breadth, vaccine and placebo recipients were similar.

Germline V CDR1 and CDR2: MNHEY, SVGAGI. The CDR3 runs 13 residues. V lost 6 bases and J lost 8; bases outside the gene matches: 8. Treatment noted: over 15 received Ad26.COV2.S at low or high dose, single or two shots; several received placebo; per-sample allocation not given. Repertoires come from day 63 after the first vaccine or placebo injection. For this clone: The antigen remains unidentified.

Some clones are missing from TCRdb's copy, which holds only in-frame ones; the method was immunoSEQ multiplex PCR. This table has approximately 300,000 clones, around 85% appearing once. The chain is built from TRBV6-5 and TRBJ1-2; TRBD1 aligns across 8 bases. Sample: peripheral blood, taken in a trial of Ad26.COV2.S vaccine versus placebo. The sequence was obtained from a person aged 18-65 years who received the Ad26.COV2.S COVID-19 vaccine or a placebo. CDR3 sequence: CASSIQGERGYTF. Written as DNA, the CDR3 is TGTGCCAGCAGCATACAGGGGGAGAGGGGCTACACCTTC.